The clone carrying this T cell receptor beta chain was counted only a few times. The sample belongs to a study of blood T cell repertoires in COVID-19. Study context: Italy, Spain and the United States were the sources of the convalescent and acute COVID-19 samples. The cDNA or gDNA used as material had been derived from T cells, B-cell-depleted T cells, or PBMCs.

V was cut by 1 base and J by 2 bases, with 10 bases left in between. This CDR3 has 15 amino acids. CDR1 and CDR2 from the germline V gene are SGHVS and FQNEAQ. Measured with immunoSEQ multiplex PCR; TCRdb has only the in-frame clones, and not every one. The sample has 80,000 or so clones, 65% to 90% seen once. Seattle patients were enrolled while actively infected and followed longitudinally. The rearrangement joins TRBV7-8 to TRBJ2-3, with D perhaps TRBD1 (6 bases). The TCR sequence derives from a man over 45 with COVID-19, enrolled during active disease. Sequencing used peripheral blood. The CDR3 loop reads CASSLDREITDTQYF. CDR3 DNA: TGTGCCAGCAGCTTAGACAGGGAAATCACAGATACGCAGTATTTT. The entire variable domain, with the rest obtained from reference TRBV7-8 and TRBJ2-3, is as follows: GAGVSQSPRYKVAKRGQDVALRCDPISGHVSLFWYQQALGQGPEFLTYFQNEAQLDKSGLPSDRFFAERPEGSVSTLKIQRTQQEDSAVYLCASSLDREITDTQYFGPGTRLTVL.